The TCR beta chain under discussion was sequenced for a study of T cell responses to AZD1222 COVID-19 vaccine. Study-level findings and limits: Reports say nearly half of spike-specific TCRs go after unmutated variant regions. The number of AZD1222 recipients seropositive at baseline was only five to seven. Repertoires were collected only later (after the peak T cell response had occurred). Spike-specific TCR breadth and depth both grew after two AZD1222 doses.

Generated by immunoSEQ multiplex PCR, the TCRdb table keeps only in-frame clones and is missing some. Of fewer than 70,000 clones in the sample, about 80% were seen once. This clone was seen just once. Its antigen is not known. This TCR was sampled from an adult who received the AZD1222 COVID-19 vaccine. This specimen was peripheral blood, taken 28 days after the second AZD1222 dose.

CDR3 in amino acids: CASSDGVTGELFF. The DNA for the CDR3 is TGTGCCAGCAGTGATGGGGTCACCGGGGAGCTGTTTTTT. The V call is TRBV2, the J call TRBJ2-2, with D unresolved. The CDR3 has 13 amino acids. The germline gives CDR1 SNHLY, CDR2 FYNNEI. The germline V and J ends were trimmed by 3 bases and 4 bases, with 6 bases remaining between them.